This entry lists 15 T cell receptor beta chains sequenced from one sample in a study of T cells in Graves' hyperthyroidism and ophthalmopathy. Amplified TCR beta CDR3 regions came from RNA transcripts. The primer set for the first-round RT-PCR of the TCR CDR3 was HTBI. In TCRdb, the multiplex PCR reads were re-called with MiXCR into one record per CDR3 protein. Of 130,000 to 150,000 distinct CDR3 sequences in the sample, less than 25% were seen once. The specimen sequenced was blood. The source is a woman aged 45 to 65 with Graves' hyperthyroidism that later progressed to Graves' ophthalmopathy.

The genes are TRBV5-1 and TRBJ2-2, with 7 positions matching TRBD1. The CDR3 contains 15 residues. Germline V gene lookup returns CDR1 SGHRS and CDR2 YFSETQ. V shed 3 bases and J 5 bases; nucleotides not matched to a gene: 7. The CDR3 DNA sequence: TGCGCCAGCAGCTACCGGACAGGCGAAACCGGGGAGCTGTTTTTT. Its translation is CASSYRTGETGELFF.

Many counts were recorded for this clonotype. The gene calls are TRBV11-2 and TRBJ2-1; D unclear. V was cut by 4 bases and J by 10 bases, with 20 bases left in between. Germline V gene lookup returns CDR1 SGHAT and CDR2 FQNNGV. The CDR3 runs 15 residues. This CDR3 reads CASSWGAASLGEQFF. The CDR3 DNA reads as TGTGCCAGCAGCTGGGGTGCAGCGTCCCTCGGGGAGCAGTTCTTC.

The table lists this clonotype with a few counts. The chain recombines TRBV27 with TRBJ1-2; TRBD1 matches 8 bases. V lost 6 bases, J lost 8 bases, and 5 bases stayed unmatched. This CDR3 spans 12 amino acids. Germline V gene data show CDR1 as MNHEY and CDR2 as SMNVEV (reference sequence). The CDR3: CASRDRVEGYTF. CDR3 DNA: TGTGCCAGCAGGGACAGGGTGGAAGGCTACACCTTC.

This sequence joins TRBV27 and TRBJ1-2; 8 positions match TRBD1. The junction had 11 bases not matched to a gene; V was cut back by 6 bases and J by 8 bases. CDR3 length equals 14 residues. Looked up from germline, CDR1 is MNHEY and CDR2 is SMNVEV (reference sequence). CDR3 DNA sequence: TGTGCCAGCAGACATACAGGGGGATGGGACGGCTACACCTTC. Residues: CASRHTGGWDGYTF.

This clonotype came up a few times. The chain employs TRBV6-2 or TRBV6-3 and TRBJ2-1; no firm D call. CDR3 length: 11 amino acids. The germline CDR1 and CDR2 sequences are MNHEY and SVGEGT. V lost 6 bases and J lost 6, with 6 bases in between. CDR3 nucleotide sequence: TGTGCCAGCAGCCGCTTCAATGAGCAGTTCTTC. The encoded protein is CASSRFNEQFF.

V usage is TRBV19 and J usage is TRBJ2-1, with 7 nucleotides matching TRBD2. This CDR3 contains 16 residues. Per germline, CDR1 LNHDA and CDR2 SQIVND (reference sequence). V shed 6 bases, J shed 4 bases, and the junction held 12 bases outside the gene matches. The CDR3 spells CASSPLGLSNYNEQFF. As DNA, the CDR3 is TGTGCCAGTAGCCCCTTGGGACTATCTAATTACAATGAGCAGTTCTTC.

This clonotype was counted at least ten times. The rearrangement joins TRBV6-4 to TRBJ1-2, with TRBD1 as a possible D gene (5 bases). Germline values: CDR1 MRHNA, CDR2 SNTAGT. V lost 6 bases, J lost 4 bases, and 21 bases lay in between. This CDR3 spans 16 amino acids. CDR3 region: CASSGELRVHCYGYTF. The CDR3 DNA reads as TGTGCCAGCAGCGGCGAACTCAGGGTGCATTGCTATGGCTACACCTTC.

A few counts support this clonotype. The V call is TRBV29-1, the J call TRBJ2-3, with a tentative D call TRBD1 (5 bases). Germline lookup yields CDR1 SQVTM and CDR2 ANQGSEA. The CDR3 is made up of 16 amino acids. CDR3 sequence reads: CPPVIRRQQITDTQYF. CDR3 sequence (DNA): TGCCCTCCTGTGATTCGGAGACAGCAGATCACAGATACGCAGTATTTT.

This clonotype was counted a few times. The chain employs TRBV6-1 and TRBJ1-4, with D perhaps matching TRBD1 (5 bases). Germline loops: CDR1 MNHNS, CDR2 SASEGT. The CDR3 sequence is 14 residues long. Trimming removed 7 bases at V and 7 bases at J, with 16 bases between. This CDR3 is CASTDRGGVEKLFF. The CDR3 DNA reads as TGTGCCAGCACCGACCGGGGGGGGGTTGAAAAACTGTTTTTT.

The chain joins TRBV28 to TRBJ2-7, with 11 bases aligning to TRBD1. This CDR3 is built from 14 residues. V shed 5 bases, J shed 5 bases, and the junction held 5 bases outside the gene matches. The V gene's germline CDR1 is MDHEN and CDR2 SYDVKM. The DNA of the CDR3 is TGTGCCAGCAGTCGGACAGGGGGCCACAACGAGCAGTACTTC. It codes for CASSRTGGHNEQYF.

In its sample, this clonotype was seen many times. The rearrangement links TRBV10-3 to TRBJ2-5; 9 positions agree with TRBD1. CDR3 length equals 16 residues. Germline-derived CDR1 and CDR2 are ENHRY and SYGVKD. V lost 1 base to trimming and J lost 2 bases; unmatched junction nucleotides: 5. CDR3 sequence: CAISELGQGRQETQYF. DNA for the CDR3: TGTGCCATCAGTGAGTTGGGACAGGGACGACAAGAGACCCAGTACTTC.

The J gene is TRBJ2-1, the V gene TRBV2; weak D call: TRBD1 (5 bases). From germline, CDR1 is SNHLY and CDR2 FYNNEI. V was trimmed by 4 bases and J by 0 bases, leaving 13 bases between them. CDR3 size: 16 residues. The CDR3 protein is CASSAPTASSYNEQFF. Here the CDR3 DNA reads TGTGCCAGCAGTGCCCCGACAGCTAGCTCCTACAATGAGCAGTTCTTC.

This clonotype was counted ten times or more. This chain links TRBV28 with TRBJ1-3, with D hard to call. V was trimmed by 5 bases and J by 5 bases, leaving 16 bases between them. Germline CDR1 is MDHEN and CDR2 is SYDVKM. The CDR3 totals 15 residues. CDR3 protein: CASSIKARMRNTIYF. Written as DNA, the CDR3 is TGTGCCAGCAGTATTAAGGCACGGATGCGAAACACCATATATTTT.

This clonotype was seen at least ten times. This chain connects TRBV30 to TRBJ2-7; a weak D match, TRBD1 (6 bases). Germline-derived CDR1 and CDR2 are GTSNPN and SVGIG (reference sequence). The CDR3 runs to 12 residues. Trimming took off 3 bases at V and 0 bases at J, with 6 bases between the two ends. This chain's CDR3 is CAWRQGSYEQYF. The CDR3 nucleotides are TGTGCCTGGAGACAGGGCTCCTACGAGCAGTACTTC.

The sample holds many counts of this clonotype. The V and J genes are TRBV28 and TRBJ1-1; 8 nucleotides match TRBD1. The V segment lost 3 bases and the J segment 9 bases; nucleotides outside the gene matches: 3. The CDR3 contains 12 residues. Looked up from germline, CDR1 is MDHEN and CDR2 is SYDVKM. The CDR3 coding sequence is TGTGCCAGCAGTTTGCGGACAGGGAAAGCTTTCTTT. This encodes CASSLRTGKAFF.